These T cell receptor beta chains were read from a single sample in a study of T cells in Graves' hyperthyroidism and ophthalmopathy. MiXCR was run by TCRdb on the multiplex PCR reads, yielding one entry per CDR3 protein. The data hold around 800,000 distinct CDR3 sequences, with roughly 37% observed a single time. The sequenced material came from blood. Receptors were obtained from a man between 18 and 29 years old with Graves' hyperthyroidism. Each CDR3 is given with its conserved first and last residue. Each record gives: CDR3 protein, CDR3 DNA, CDR3 length, J gene, clone size, V gene, D gene. The D gene is left open where the match is weak. Expanded clones are given a class, and other clones once, few, many or no size at all.

CDR3 protein: CASSRSTGITDTQYF; CDR3 DNA: TGTGCCAGCAGCCGTAGCACAGGAATAACAGATACGCAGTATTTT; CDR3 length: 15; J gene: TRBJ2-3; clone size: NA; V gene: TRBV7-9; D gene: NA
CDR3 protein: CASSIDRGDQPQHF; CDR3 DNA: TGTGCCAGTAGTATAGACAGGGGTGATCAGCCCCAGCATTTT; CDR3 length: 14; J gene: TRBJ1-5; clone size: many; V gene: TRBV19; D gene: NA
CDR3 protein: CSVLSPGVNSYEQYF; CDR3 DNA: TGCAGCGTCCTGTCCCCAGGGGTCAACTCCTACGAGCAGTACTTC; CDR3 length: 15; J gene: TRBJ2-7; clone size: few; V gene: TRBV29-1; D gene: NA
CDR3 protein: CASSRGTLYEQYF; CDR3 DNA: TGTGCCAGCAGCCGCGGGACCCTCTACGAGCAGTACTTC; CDR3 length: 13; J gene: TRBJ2-7; clone size: NA; V gene: TRBV7-9; D gene: NA
CDR3 protein: CASSPQGRTSYNSPLHF; CDR3 DNA: TGTGCCAGCAGCCCGCAGGGGCGAACCTCCTATAATTCACCCCTCCACTTT; CDR3 length: 17; J gene: TRBJ1-6; clone size: NA; V gene: TRBV9; D gene: NA
CDR3 protein: CASSSTSELYEQYF; CDR3 DNA: TGTGCCAGCAGCTCGACTTCGGAGCTCTACGAGCAGTACTTC; CDR3 length: 14; J gene: TRBJ2-7; clone size: few; V gene: TRBV13; D gene: NA
CDR3 protein: CSARSGLAGGFNEQYF; CDR3 DNA: TGCAGTGCTAGATCCGGACTAGCGGGAGGGTTTAACGAGCAGTACTTC; CDR3 length: 16; J gene: TRBJ2-7; clone size: few; V gene: TRBV20-1; D gene: TRBD2
CDR3 protein: CSATSDQETQYF; CDR3 DNA: TGCAGTGCTACTAGCGATCAAGAGACCCAGTACTTC; CDR3 length: 12; J gene: TRBJ2-5; clone size: few; V gene: TRBV20-1; D gene: NA
CDR3 protein: CSASRDREGATNEKLFF; CDR3 DNA: TGCAGTGCTAGCCGGGACAGGGAAGGCGCAACTAATGAAAAACTGTTTTTT; CDR3 length: 17; J gene: TRBJ1-4; clone size: few; V gene: TRBV20-1; D gene: TRBD1
CDR3 protein: CASRNSRADSPLHF; CDR3 DNA: TGTGCCAGCAGGAATAGCAGGGCGGATTCACCCCTCCACTTT; CDR3 length: 14; J gene: TRBJ1-6; clone size: NA; V gene: TRBV13; D gene: NA
CDR3 protein: CASPTWSGDSPLHF; CDR3 DNA: TGTGCCAGCCCGACGTGGTCAGGGGACTCACCCCTCCACTTT; CDR3 length: 14; J gene: TRBJ1-6; clone size: many; V gene: TRBV7-8; D gene: NA
CDR3 protein: CATEDSGHQNTEAFF; CDR3 DNA: TGTGCCACCGAGGACTCGGGACACCAGAACACTGAAGCTTTCTTT; CDR3 length: 15; J gene: TRBJ1-1; clone size: many; V gene: TRBV15; D gene: NA
CDR3 protein: CATSSGGQGALGYTF; CDR3 DNA: TGTGCCACCAGCAGCGGAGGGCAGGGGGCGCTTGGCTACACCTTC; CDR3 length: 15; J gene: TRBJ1-2; clone size: many; V gene: TRBV15; D gene: TRBD1
CDR3 protein: CASSPPTREQCF; CDR3 DNA: TGTGCCAGCAGCCCCCCGACACGGGAGCAGTGCTTC; CDR3 length: 12; J gene: TRBJ2-7; clone size: NA; V gene: TRBV7-2; D gene: NA
CDR3 protein: CASSRTGLANYGYTF; CDR3 DNA: TGTGCCAGTAGTAGGACAGGGCTAGCTAACTATGGCTACACCTTC; CDR3 length: 15; J gene: TRBJ1-2; clone size: many; V gene: TRBV19; D gene: TRBD1
CDR3 protein: CASSGQGSPEQYF; CDR3 DNA: TGTGCCAGCAGTGGGCAGGGCTCCCCCGAGCAGTACTTC; CDR3 length: 13; J gene: TRBJ2-7; clone size: NA; V gene: TRBV12-3/TRBV12-4; D gene: NA
CDR3 protein: CASSPRGDQPQHF; CDR3 DNA: TGTGCCAGCAGCCCGCGGGGGGATCAGCCCCAGCATTTT; CDR3 length: 13; J gene: TRBJ1-5; clone size: many; V gene: TRBV9; D gene: NA
CDR3 protein: CASSHGTGIQYDQYF; CDR3 DNA: TGTGCCAGCAGCCATGGGACAGGGATCCAATACGATCAGTACTTC; CDR3 length: 15; J gene: TRBJ2-7; clone size: NA; V gene: TRBV14; D gene: TRBD1
CDR3 protein: CAISESTGANEKLFF; CDR3 DNA: TGTGCCATCAGTGAGTCGACTGGGGCTAATGAAAAACTGTTTTTT; CDR3 length: 15; J gene: TRBJ1-4; clone size: many; V gene: TRBV10-3; D gene: NA
CDR3 protein: CATSDSPDYEQYF; CDR3 DNA: TGTGCCACCAGTGATTCACCGGACTACGAGCAGTACTTC; CDR3 length: 13; J gene: TRBJ2-7; clone size: many; V gene: TRBV24-1; D gene: NA
CDR3 protein: CATSWTGETYNSPLHF; CDR3 DNA: TGTGCCACCAGCTGGACAGGGGAGACCTATAATTCACCCCTCCACTTT; CDR3 length: 16; J gene: TRBJ1-6; clone size: many; V gene: TRBV15; D gene: TRBD1
CDR3 protein: CASSEETGNTEAFF; CDR3 DNA: TGTGCCAGCAGTGAAGAAACAGGGAACACTGAAGCTTTCTTT; CDR3 length: 14; J gene: TRBJ1-1; clone size: many; V gene: TRBV2; D gene: NA
CDR3 protein: CASSPPGVGLEQYF; CDR3 DNA: TGTGCCAGCAGCCCCCCCGGGGTTGGGCTCGAGCAGTACTTC; CDR3 length: 14; J gene: TRBJ2-7; clone size: NA; V gene: TRBV7-9; D gene: NA
CDR3 protein: CASTGPGSGNTIYF; CDR3 DNA: TGCGCCAGCACCGGACCGGGCTCTGGAAACACCATATATTTT; CDR3 length: 14; J gene: TRBJ1-3; clone size: many; V gene: TRBV10-2; D gene: NA
CDR3 protein: CASSLGRGASTGELFF; CDR3 DNA: TGTGCCAGTAGTCTGGGACGGGGGGCGTCCACCGGGGAGCTGTTTTTT; CDR3 length: 16; J gene: TRBJ2-2; clone size: few; V gene: TRBV19; D gene: NA
CDR3 protein: CASSLGRTGPLRETQYF; CDR3 DNA: TGTGCCAGCAGCTTAGGGAGAACGGGACCCCTTCGGGAGACCCAGTACTTC; CDR3 length: 17; J gene: TRBJ2-5; clone size: few; V gene: TRBV7-8; D gene: NA
CDR3 protein: CAISERGLAGQETQHF; CDR3 DNA: TGTGCCATCAGTGAGCGGGGACTAGCGGGCCAAGAGACCCAGCATTTT; CDR3 length: 16; J gene: TRBJ1-5; clone size: NA; V gene: TRBV10-3; D gene: NA
CDR3 protein: CASSKNQGANTGELFF; CDR3 DNA: TGTGCCAGCAGCAAAAACCAGGGGGCGAACACCGGGGAGCTGTTTTTT; CDR3 length: 16; J gene: TRBJ2-2; clone size: NA; V gene: TRBV11-2; D gene: TRBD1
CDR3 protein: CATTLGGTNEKPFF; CDR3 DNA: TGTGCCACCACCCTGGGGGGGACAAACGAAAAACCATTTTTT; CDR3 length: 14; J gene: TRBJ1-4; clone size: once; V gene: TRBV15; D gene: NA
CDR3 protein: CSARDRLDSGWSEAFF; CDR3 DNA: TGCAGTGCTAGAGACAGGTTGGACAGCGGGTGGAGTGAAGCTTTCTTT; CDR3 length: 16; J gene: TRBJ1-1; clone size: few; V gene: TRBV20-1; D gene: NA
CDR3 protein: CASSSSRDSPYEQYF; CDR3 DNA: TGTGCCAGCAGCTCTAGTCGAGACAGTCCCTACGAGCAGTACTTC; CDR3 length: 15; J gene: TRBJ2-7; clone size: few; V gene: TRBV7-2; D gene: NA